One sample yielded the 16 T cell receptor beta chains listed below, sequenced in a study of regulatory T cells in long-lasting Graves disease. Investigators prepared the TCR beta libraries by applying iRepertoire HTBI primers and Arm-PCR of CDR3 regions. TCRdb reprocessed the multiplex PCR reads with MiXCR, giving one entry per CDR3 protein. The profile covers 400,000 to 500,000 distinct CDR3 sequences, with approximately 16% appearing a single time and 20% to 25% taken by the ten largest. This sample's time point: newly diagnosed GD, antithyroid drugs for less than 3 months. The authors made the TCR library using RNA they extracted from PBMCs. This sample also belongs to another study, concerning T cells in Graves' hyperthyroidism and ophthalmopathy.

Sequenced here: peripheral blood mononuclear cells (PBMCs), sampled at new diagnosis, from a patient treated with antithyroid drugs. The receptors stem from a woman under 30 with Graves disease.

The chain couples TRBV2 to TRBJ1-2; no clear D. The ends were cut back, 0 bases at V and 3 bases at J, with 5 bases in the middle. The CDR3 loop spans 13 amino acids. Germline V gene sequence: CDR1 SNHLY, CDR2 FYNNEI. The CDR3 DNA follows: TGTGCCAGCAGTGAAGCGCAGGACTATGGCTACACCTTC. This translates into CASSEAQDYGYTF. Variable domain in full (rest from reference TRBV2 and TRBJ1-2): EPEVTQTPSHQVTQMGQEVILRCVPISNHLYFYWYRQILGQKVEFLVSFYNNEISEKSEIFDDQFSVERPDGSNFTLKIRSTKLEDSAMYFCASSEAQDYGYTFGSGTRLTVV.

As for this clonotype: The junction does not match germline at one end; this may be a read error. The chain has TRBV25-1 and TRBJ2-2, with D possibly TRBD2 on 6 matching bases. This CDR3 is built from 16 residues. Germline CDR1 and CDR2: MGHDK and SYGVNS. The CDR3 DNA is TGTGCCAGCAGCCTTGTAGGCGGGGCTAACATCGGGGAGCTGTTTTTT. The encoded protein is CASSLVGGANIGELFF.

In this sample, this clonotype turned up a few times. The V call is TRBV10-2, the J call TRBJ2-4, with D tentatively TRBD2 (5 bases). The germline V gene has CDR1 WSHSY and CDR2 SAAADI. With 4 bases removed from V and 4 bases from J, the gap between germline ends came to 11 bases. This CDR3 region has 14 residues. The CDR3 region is CASSVTRLKNIQYF. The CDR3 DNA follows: TGCGCCAGCAGTGTTACAAGACTAAAAAACATTCAGTACTTC.

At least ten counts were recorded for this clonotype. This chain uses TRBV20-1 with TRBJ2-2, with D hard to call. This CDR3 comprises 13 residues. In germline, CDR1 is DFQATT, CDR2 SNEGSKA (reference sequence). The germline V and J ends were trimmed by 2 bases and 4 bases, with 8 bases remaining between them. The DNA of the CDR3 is TGCAGTGCTAGATCCTATGTCACCGGGGAGCTGTTTTTT. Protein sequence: CSARSYVTGELFF.

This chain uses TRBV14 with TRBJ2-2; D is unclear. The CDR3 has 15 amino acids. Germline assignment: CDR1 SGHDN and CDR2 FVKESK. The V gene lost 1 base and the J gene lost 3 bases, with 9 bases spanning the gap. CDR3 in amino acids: CASSQVAGHTGELFF. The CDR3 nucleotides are TGTGCCAGCAGCCAAGTCGCAGGACACACCGGGGAGCTGTTTTTT.

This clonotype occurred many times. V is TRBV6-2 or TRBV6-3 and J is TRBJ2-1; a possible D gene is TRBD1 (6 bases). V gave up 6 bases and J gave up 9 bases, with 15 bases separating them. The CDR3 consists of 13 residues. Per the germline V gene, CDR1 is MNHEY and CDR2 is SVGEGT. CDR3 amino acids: CASSAGTIGEQFF. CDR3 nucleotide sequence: TGTGCCAGCAGCGCCGGGACAATCGGTGAGCAGTTCTTC.

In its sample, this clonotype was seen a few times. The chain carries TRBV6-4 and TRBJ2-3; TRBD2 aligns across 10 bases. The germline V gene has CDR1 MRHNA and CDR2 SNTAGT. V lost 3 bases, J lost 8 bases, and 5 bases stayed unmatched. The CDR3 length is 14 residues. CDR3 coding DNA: TGTGCCAGCAGTGAACTAGCGGGACTTGGTACGCAGTATTTT. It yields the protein CASSELAGLGTQYF.

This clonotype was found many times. DNA for the CDR3: TGTGCCAGCACCACAGACCCGACCGGGGAGCTGTTTTTT. Translating gives CASTTDPTGELFF. The chain uses TRBV12-3 or TRBV12-4 and TRBJ2-2, with D unresolved. V was pared by 7 bases and J by 5 bases, with 11 bases between. The CDR3 consists of 13 residues.

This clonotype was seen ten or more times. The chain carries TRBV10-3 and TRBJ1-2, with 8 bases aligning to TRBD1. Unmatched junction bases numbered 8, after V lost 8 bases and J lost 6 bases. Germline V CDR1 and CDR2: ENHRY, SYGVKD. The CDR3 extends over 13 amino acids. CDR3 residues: CAISDRVVDGYTF. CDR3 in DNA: TGTGCCATCTCGGACAGGGTAGTTGATGGCTACACCTTC.

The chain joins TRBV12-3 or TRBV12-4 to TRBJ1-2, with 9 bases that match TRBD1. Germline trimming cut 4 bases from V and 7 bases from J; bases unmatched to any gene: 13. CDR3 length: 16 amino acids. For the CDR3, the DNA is TGTGCCAGCAGTTCCCAGAGGACAGGGGTAAGCTCTGGCTACACCTTC. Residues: CASSSQRTGVSSGYTF.

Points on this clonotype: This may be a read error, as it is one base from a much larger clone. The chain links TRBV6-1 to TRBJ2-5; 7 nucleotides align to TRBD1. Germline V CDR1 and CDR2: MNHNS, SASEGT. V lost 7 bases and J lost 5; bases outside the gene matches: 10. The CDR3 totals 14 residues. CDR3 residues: CASKVGTAGETQYF. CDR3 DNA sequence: TGTGCCAGCAAGGTCGGGACAGCCGGGGAGACCCAGTACTTC.

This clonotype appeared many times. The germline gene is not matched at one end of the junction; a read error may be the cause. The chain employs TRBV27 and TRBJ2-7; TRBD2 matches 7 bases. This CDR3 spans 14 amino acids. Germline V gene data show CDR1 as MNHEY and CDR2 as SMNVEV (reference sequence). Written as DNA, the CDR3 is TGTGCGAGCAGCCCCTTTGGGGGGGGGTACGAGCAGTACTTC. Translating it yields CASSPFGGGYEQYF.

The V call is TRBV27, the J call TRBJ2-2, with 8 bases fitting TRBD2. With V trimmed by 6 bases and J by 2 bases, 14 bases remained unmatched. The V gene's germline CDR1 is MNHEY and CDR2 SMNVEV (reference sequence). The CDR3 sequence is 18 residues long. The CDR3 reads CASRPGLGNLANTGELFF. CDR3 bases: TGTGCCAGCAGACCGGGACTAGGCAACCTCGCAAACACCGGGGAGCTGTTTTTT.

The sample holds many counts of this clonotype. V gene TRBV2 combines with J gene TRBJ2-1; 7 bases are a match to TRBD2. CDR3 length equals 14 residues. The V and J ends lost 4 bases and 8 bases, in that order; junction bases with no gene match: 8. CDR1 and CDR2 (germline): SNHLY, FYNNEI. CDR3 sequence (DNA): TGTGCCAGCAGTGGCCTAGCGGCCCACGATGAGCAGTTCTTC. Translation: CASSGLAAHDEQFF. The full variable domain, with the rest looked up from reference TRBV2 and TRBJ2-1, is EPEVTQTPSHQVTQMGQEVILRCVPISNHLYFYWYRQILGQKVEFLVSFYNNEISEKSEIFDDQFSVERPDGSNFTLKIRSTKLEDSAMYFCASSGLAAHDEQFFGPGTRLTVL.

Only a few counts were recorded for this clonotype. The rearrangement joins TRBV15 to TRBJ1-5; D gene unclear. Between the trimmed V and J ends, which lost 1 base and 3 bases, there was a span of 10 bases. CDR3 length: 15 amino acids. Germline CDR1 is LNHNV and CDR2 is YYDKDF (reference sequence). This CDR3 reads CATSRVGQYNQPQHF. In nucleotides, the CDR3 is TGTGCCACCAGCAGAGTGGGCCAGTACAATCAGCCCCAGCATTTT.

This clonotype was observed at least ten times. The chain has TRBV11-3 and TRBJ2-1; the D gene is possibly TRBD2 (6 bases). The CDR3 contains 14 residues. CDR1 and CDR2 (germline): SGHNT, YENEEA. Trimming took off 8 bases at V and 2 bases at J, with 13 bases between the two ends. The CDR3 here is CASLGGSTYNEQFF. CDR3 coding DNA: TGTGCCAGCCTGGGGGGTTCTACCTACAATGAGCAGTTCTTC.